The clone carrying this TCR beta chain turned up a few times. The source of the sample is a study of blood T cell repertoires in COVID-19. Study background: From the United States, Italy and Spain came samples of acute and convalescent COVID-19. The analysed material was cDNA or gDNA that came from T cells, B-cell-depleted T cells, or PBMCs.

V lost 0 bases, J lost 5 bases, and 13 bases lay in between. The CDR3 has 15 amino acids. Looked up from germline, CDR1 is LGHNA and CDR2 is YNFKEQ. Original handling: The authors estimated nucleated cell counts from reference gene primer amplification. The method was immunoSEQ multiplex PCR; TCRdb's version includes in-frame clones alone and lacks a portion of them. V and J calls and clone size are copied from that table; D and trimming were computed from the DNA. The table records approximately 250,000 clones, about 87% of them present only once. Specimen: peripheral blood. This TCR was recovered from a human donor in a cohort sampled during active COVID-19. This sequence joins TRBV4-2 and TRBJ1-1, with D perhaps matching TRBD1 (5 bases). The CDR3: CASSQDHRGSTEAFF. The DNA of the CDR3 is TGTGCCAGCAGCCAAGATCATAGGGGTAGTACTGAAGCTTTCTTT.